The entry that follows covers one TCR beta chain sequence. Its target is unknown. The sample is drawn from a study of T-cell memory formation after mild COVID-19. The study's findings and limits: Pre-infection memory harbored some responding clones, suggesting cross-reactive memory joined.

With constant-segment primers, 5'RACE yielded cDNA libraries of TCR alpha and TCR beta that carried sample barcodes and UMIs. MiXCR was run by TCRdb on the 5' RACE reads, yielding one entry per CDR3 protein. The top ten hold approximately 2.1% of the sample, which has hundreds of thousands of distinct CDR3 sequences, roughly 15% seen once. The CDR3 is 9 amino acids. Germline CDR1 is SGHAT and CDR2 is FQNNGV. Trimming stripped 5 bases from V and 11 bases from J, with 1 base between. The chain joins TRBV11-2 to TRBJ1-6; no clear D gene. The sample consisted of PBMCs or a T cell subset sorted from them (not recorded which). This TCR came from an adult woman who had mild COVID-19 (a few samples of this study predate the infection). Cell type and time point are not known. The CDR3 loop reads CASSAPLHF. CDR3 nucleotide sequence: TGTGCCAGCAGCGCACCCCTCCACTTT. Based on the CDR3 plus reference TRBV11-2 and TRBJ1-6, the full variable domain is EAGVAQSPRYKIIEKRQSVAFWCNPISGHATLYWYQQILGQGPKLLIQFQNNGVVDDSQLPKDRFSAERLKGVDSTLKIQPAKLEDSAVYLCASSAPLHFGNGTRLTVT.